The present TCR beta chain was sequenced within a study of Graves' ophthalmopathy and Graves' hyperthyroidism. Findings of the study overall: Blood samples also showed most expanded thyroid clonotypes exceeding 0.001 frequency. The model's prediction of ophthalmopathy progression had approximately 68% sensitivity and approximately 72% specificity.

V shed 0 bases and J shed 3 bases, with 12 bases lying between them. Per germline, CDR1 SGDLS and CDR2 YYNGEE. This CDR3 is 15 amino acids long. RNA transcripts yielded amplified TCR beta CDR3 regions. Amplification began with first-round RT-PCR using HTBI primers, then second-round multiplex PCR was performed. TCRdb independently ran MiXCR on the multiplex PCR reads; one entry per CDR3 protein. The sample has approximately 540,000 distinct CDR3 sequences, 35% to 45% seen once. Hyperthyroidism cases were recent diagnoses of under 2 months' duration in people aged 18 to 65. Ineligible for inclusion were patients with other autoimmune diseases, uncontrolled infections, pregnancy or lactation. This clonotype was seen a few times. Antigen specificity is unknown.

The chain is built from TRBV9 and TRBJ2-5, with D hard to call. The sample consisted of peripheral blood or thyroid tissue (not recorded which). This clonotype was sampled from an adult man with Graves' hyperthyroidism. CDR3 region: CASSVDLGSKETQYF. The CDR3 nucleotides are TGTGCCAGCAGCGTAGATCTGGGAAGCAAAGAGACCCAGTACTTC. The full variable domain, with the rest looked up from reference TRBV9 and TRBJ2-5, is DSGVTQTPKHLITATGQRVTLRCSPRSGDLSVYWYQQSLDQGLQFLIQYYNGEERAKGNILERFSAQQFPDLHSELNLSSLELGDSALYFCASSVDLGSKETQYFGPGTRLLVL.